The T cell receptor (beta chain) described here comes from a study of blood T cell repertoires in COVID-19. Overall study: The United States, Italy and Spain provided the acute and convalescent COVID-19 samples. PBMCs, B-cell-depleted T cells, or T cells provided the cDNA or gDNA that made up the material.

Authors' analysis steps: Amplifying reference gene primers gave estimates of nucleated cell counts. Assay: immunoSEQ multiplex PCR; the TCRdb copy retains only in-frame clones and omits some. For V, J and clone size, that table is used; D and trimming come from the DNA. Here the sample spans some 180,000 clones, roughly 84% being singletons. About this clone: One junction end does not reproduce the germline sequence, and a read error may be involved.

Looked up from germline, CDR1 is SGHTA and CDR2 is FQGNSA. The length of the CDR3 is 11 residues. The sequenced material came from peripheral blood. This clonotype was sampled from a human donor in a cohort sampled during active COVID-19. This rearrangement joins TRBV7-2 to TRBJ2-4; D unresolved. The CDR3 here is CASSLDPSPHF. For the CDR3, the DNA is TGTGCCAGCAGCTTAGATCCCAGTCCGCACTTC.